The rows below give T cell receptor beta chains drawn from one sample of a study of Graves' ophthalmopathy and Graves' hyperthyroidism. Each CDR3 protein gets one entry after TCRdb re-called the multiplex PCR reads with MiXCR. The table shows a few hundred thousand distinct CDR3 sequences, with under 25% occurring only once. Sequencing was done on a sample of peripheral blood. Every receptor here comes from a woman between 18 and 30 years old with stable Graves' hyperthyroidism. CDR3s include the opening cysteine and the closing phenylalanine or tryptophan. A D gene is named only where the DNA matches it firmly. Clone size appears in some rows only: once, few, many, or a class for an expanded clone.

v_call	d_call	clone_size	j_call	cdr3_nt	cdr3_aa
TRBV11-2	TRBD2	-	TRBJ2-7	TGTGCCAGCAGCTTAAAGAGGACTAGCGGGACAAGCCCCTACGAGCAGTACTTC	CASSLKRTSGTSPYEQYF
TRBV7-3	-	-	TRBJ1-2	TGTGCCAGCAGCCAAACGGGGAGAGGGGGCTACACCTTC	CASSQTGRGGYTF
TRBV15	-	many	TRBJ1-5	TGTGCCACCAGCAAGGGTGGGGGCGGCAATCAGCCCCAGCATTTT	CATSKGGGGNQPQHF
TRBV6-1	-	many	TRBJ2-6	TGTGCCAGCAGAATCGACCGCTCTGGGGCCAACGTCCTGACTTTC	CASRIDRSGANVLTF
TRBV7-2	-	-	TRBJ2-2	TGTGCCTCCGCGCGGGAAGGTGTCGGCACCGGGGAGCTGTTTTTT	CASAREGVGTGELFF
TRBV28	-	-	TRBJ1-3	TGTGCCAGCAGTGCCCCTCGGGGTTCCCCCTCTGGAAACACCATATATTTT	CASSAPRGSPSGNTIYF
TRBV27	TRBD1	many	TRBJ1-1	TGTGCCAGCAGCCCGGAGGGGGCGGGAGAAGCTTTCTTT	CASSPEGAGEAFF
TRBV27	TRBD1	many	TRBJ1-2	TGTGCCAGCAGTTCCTTCATCCGGGACAGGGGGCCTGGTGGCTACACCTTC	CASSSFIRDRGPGGYTF
TRBV12-3/TRBV12-4	-	many	TRBJ2-3	TGTGCCAGCAGTTTAGTTCCCCCTCAGAGCACAGATACGCAGTATTTT	CASSLVPPQSTDTQYF
TRBV5-1	TRBD1	many	TRBJ2-7	TGCGCCAGCAGCTCAAGTACAGGGGTTCGATACGAGCAGTACTTC	CASSSSTGVRYEQYF
TRBV12-3/TRBV12-4	-	few	TRBJ2-7	TGTGCCAGCAGCGACAGTAACTACGAGCAGTACTTC	CASSDSNYEQYF
TRBV7-2	TRBD1	many	TRBJ2-7	TGTGCCAGCACCTCAGGACAGGCTTCCTACGAGCAGTACTTC	CASTSGQASYEQYF
TRBV20-1	-	many	TRBJ2-4	TGCAGTGCTAGATTTATGGGCCGGAACATTAAGTACTTC	CSARFMGRNIKYF
TRBV6-5	TRBD2	-	TRBJ2-5	TGTGCCAGCAGTTATGGGATACTAGCGGGAGCGCAAGAGACCCAGTACTTC	CASSYGILAGAQETQYF
TRBV3-1	TRBD1	-	TRBJ1-2	TGTGCCAGCAGCCAAGATAGGGGGACAGCATATGGCTACACCTTC	CASSQDRGTAYGYTF
TRBV20-1	-	many	TRBJ1-5	TGCAGTGCTAGACTGCAACAGAATCAGCCCCAGCATTTT	CSARLQQNQPQHF
TRBV7-2	-	many	TRBJ1-1	TGTGCCAGCAGCAAATACCAGGGTCCGGGCACTGAAGCTTTCTTT	CASSKYQGPGTEAFF
TRBV29-1	TRBD1	many	TRBJ2-5	TGCAGCGTGGAGGGTCGGACAGGGCAAGAGACCCAGTACTTC	CSVEGRTGQETQYF
TRBV6-2/TRBV6-3	TRBD2	many	TRBJ2-3	TGTGCCAGCAGTTACTCTCCGGGACTAGCGGCTAGCACAGATACGCAGTATTTT	CASSYSPGLAASTDTQYF
TRBV6-5	TRBD2	many	TRBJ2-7	TGTGCCAGCAGTTCCGGCCCTAGCGGATACGAGCAGTACTTC	CASSSGPSGYEQYF
TRBV6-2/TRBV6-3	-	many	TRBJ2-7	TGTGCCAGCAGTTACCCCGGACCCTACGAGCAGTACTTC	CASSYPGPYEQYF
TRBV20-1	TRBD2	few	TRBJ2-5	TGCAGTGCTAGAGATTTGGGACTAGCGGGGGGGCTAAAACAAGAGACCCAGTACTTC	CSARDLGLAGGLKQETQYF
TRBV5-1	TRBD1	many	TRBJ1-5	TGTGCCAGCAGTCCGGGACAGGGGGGACAGCCCCAGCATTTT	CASSPGQGGQPQHF
TRBV7-2	TRBD2	many	TRBJ2-3	TGTGCCAGCAGCTTAGGGCTAGCGGGATTTAGATACACAGATACGCAGTATTTT	CASSLGLAGFRYTDTQYF
TRBV10-2	-	-	TRBJ1-1	TGTGCCAGCAGCGCGGCCCAGGGTATGAACACTGAAGCTTTCTTT	CASSAAQGMNTEAFF
TRBV24-1	-	many	TRBJ2-2	TGTGCCACCAGTGACCAACAAGGGGAACTGTTTTTT	CATSDQQGELFF
TRBV27	TRBD2	-	TRBJ2-7	TGTGCCAGCAGTTATACTAGCGGACCCTCCTACGAGCAGTACTTC	CASSYTSGPSYEQYF
TRBV25-1	TRBD1	many	TRBJ2-5	TGTGCCAGCAGTGACCGGGACAGGCACCAAGAGACCCAGTACTTC	CASSDRDRHQETQYF
TRBV2	-	many	TRBJ2-2	TGTGCCAGCAGTGAGGAACTATCGAACACCGGGGAGCTGTTTTTT	CASSEELSNTGELFF
TRBV5-6	TRBD1	many	TRBJ2-5	TGTGCCAGCAGCTGGGGGACAGGAGGAGAGACCCAGTACTTC	CASSWGTGGETQYF
TRBV6-5	TRBD1	many	TRBJ2-7	TGTGCCAGCAGACGGACAGGGACCACCTACGAGCAGTACTTC	CASRRTGTTYEQYF
TRBV4-1	-	few	TRBJ1-1	TGCGCCAGCAGCCAAGATGGCGGCAACACGGGCACTGAAGCTTTCTTT	CASSQDGGNTGTEAFF
TRBV20-1	TRBD1	-	TRBJ1-5	TGCAGTGCTACACGACAGGGCGGTCAGCCCCAGCATTTT	CSATRQGGQPQHF
TRBV20-1	TRBD1	many	TRBJ2-2	TGCAGTGCTTCACAGGGGTCGAACACCGGGGAGCTGTTTTTT	CSASQGSNTGELFF